What follows are 27 T cell receptor beta chains derived from one specimen sequenced in a study of patients and donors after allogeneic stem cell transplantation. MiXCR, run by TCRdb on the RT-PCR reads, gives a single entry per CDR3 protein. The profile shows a few hundred thousand distinct CDR3 sequences, less than 15% of them singletons. Specimen: blood, either unsorted or a sorted T cell fraction (not recorded which). The receptors shown here come from a human donor who was either an allogeneic HSCT recipient or a stem cell or donor lymphocyte infusion donor (not recorded which). It is not recorded whose cells these are; they may come from a transplant donor.

The rearrangement uses TRBV20-1 and TRBJ2-1, with 11 bases aligning to TRBD2. Trimming at V came to 3 bases and at J to 2 bases, leaving 18 bases not matched to a gene. Germline V gene data show CDR1 as DFQATT and CDR2 as SNEGSKA (reference sequence). The CDR3 is 20 amino acids. CDR3 residues: CSASPRLAGRGRSAYNEQFF. The CDR3 DNA reads TGCAGTGCTAGCCCCCGACTAGCGGGGAGGGGTCGGAGCGCCTACAATGAGCAGTTCTTC.

This clonotype was observed a few times. The chain has TRBV5-1 and TRBJ2-3; 8 bases agree with TRBD2. Germline CDR1 and CDR2: SGHRS and YFSETQ. Unmatched junction bases numbered 12, after V lost 5 bases and J lost 4 bases. The CDR3 sequence is 16 residues long. The CDR3 coding sequence is TGCGCCAGCAGGACACAGACTAGCGATCATGCAGATACGCAGTATTTT. As protein: CASRTQTSDHADTQYF.

There are a few counts of this clonotype. The gene calls are TRBV29-1 and TRBJ2-2; a weak D match, TRBD1 (5 bases). Per the germline V gene, CDR1 is SQVTM and CDR2 is ANQGSEA. The CDR3 runs to 15 residues. V was pared by 4 bases and J by 3 bases, with 15 bases between. CDR3 nucleotides: TGCAGCGTTGGGGTGTCAGGGATGGACACCGGGGAGCTGTTTTTT. Protein product: CSVGVSGMDTGELFF.

This chain connects TRBV20-1 to TRBJ1-5; D call uncertain. The CDR3 has 16 amino acids. CDR1 and CDR2 (germline): DFQATT, SNEGSKA (reference sequence). Trimming stripped 0 bases from V and 4 bases from J, with 16 bases between. CDR3 nucleotides: TGCAGTGCTAGAGATAGTGCGATTTTAAGGAATCAGCCCCAGCATTTT. Amino acids: CSARDSAILRNQPQHF.

The chain combines TRBV12-3 or TRBV12-4 with TRBJ2-7, with 8 bases aligning to TRBD2. V was pared by 1 base and J by 4 bases, with 6 bases of the junction left unmatched. This CDR3 is built from 15 residues. The CDR3 sequence is CASSLGSSGRYEQYF. The CDR3 nucleotides are TGTGCCAGCAGTTTAGGGTCTAGCGGGCGTTACGAGCAGTACTTC.

This clonotype was seen a few times. A junction boundary mismatches the germline segment, possibly from a read error. The chain couples TRBV27 to TRBJ2-5; D is unresolved. This CDR3 has 14 amino acids. The V gene's germline CDR1 is MNHEY and CDR2 SMNVEV (reference sequence). The CDR3 protein is CASGFGLRKETQYF. For the CDR3, the DNA is TGTGCCAGCGGTTTTGGGTTGCGAAAAGAGACCCAGTACTTC.

This clonotype was picked up a small number of times. The chain links TRBV20-1 to TRBJ2-7; 10 bases match TRBD1. J lost 5 bases, V lost 2 bases, and 6 bases had no gene match. Germline CDR1 DFQATT, CDR2 SNEGSKA (reference sequence). CDR3 size: 14 residues. The CDR3 is CSARSGTGDHEQYF. As DNA, the CDR3 is TGCAGTGCTAGATCCGGGACAGGGGACCACGAGCAGTACTTC.

The rearrangement joins TRBV7-9 to TRBJ2-5; D unclear. The germline V gene encodes CDR1 SEHNR and CDR2 FQNEAQ (reference sequence). Trimming took 4 bases from V and 2 from J, leaving 14 bases between them. The CDR3 covers 15 residues. In DNA form, the CDR3 reads TGTGCCAGCAGCTCTTTAGGCTCAGCACAAGAGACCCAGTACTTC. It codes for CASSSLGSAQETQYF. The complete variable domain, with remaining parts taken from reference TRBV7-9 and TRBJ2-5, reads DTGVSQNPRHKITKRGQNVTFRCDPISEHNRLYWYRQTLGQGPEFLTYFQNEAQLEKSRLLSDRFSAERPKGSFSTLEIQRTEQGDSAMYLCASSSLGSAQETQYFGPGTRLLVL.

As regards this clonotype: One junction end does not reproduce the germline sequence, and a read error may be involved. The J gene is TRBJ2-3, the V gene TRBV4-3; possibly TRBD1 for D (5 bases). Germline V gene sequence: CDR1 LGHNA, CDR2 YSLEER. This CDR3 contains 18 residues. Written as DNA, the CDR3 is TGCTCCAGCAGCCAAGCCCTCCCTCAGCAGGGCGCGAGAAATACGCAGTATTTT. Translation gives CSSSQALPQQGARNTQYF.

The V gene is TRBV6-5, the J gene TRBJ1-5; no firm D call. The length of the CDR3 is 16 residues. In germline, CDR1 is MNHEY, CDR2 SVGAGI. Trimming pared 0 bases from V and 4 bases from J, leaving 13 bases between. CDR3 DNA sequence: TGTGCCAGCAGTTACTCCGTGTCCAGCACAAATCAGCCCCAGCATTTT. Its protein is CASSYSVSSTNQPQHF.

At least ten counts were recorded for this clonotype. This sequence joins TRBV20-1 and TRBJ1-2; the match to TRBD1 covers 8 bases. V dropped 3 bases and J dropped 1; count of bases not matched to a gene: 4. There are 14 residues in the CDR3. Germline V gene sequence: CDR1 DFQATT, CDR2 SNEGSKA (reference sequence). The CDR3 DNA follows: TGCAGTGCTAGTGCAGGGGGCCTTAACTATGGCTACACCTTC. It translates to CSASAGGLNYGYTF.

This clonotype was recorded only once. The CDR3 region has the DNA TGTGCCAGCAGTGAATACACAGGGGCCTACTATGGCTACACCTTC. Its protein product is CASSEYTGAYYGYTF. The chain is built from TRBV25-1 and TRBJ1-2, with 7 bases identical to TRBD1. Germline CDR1 reads MGHDK; CDR2 reads SYGVNS. CDR3 length equals 15 residues. The V gene end was trimmed by 0 bases and the J gene end by 3 bases; junction bases not matched to a gene: 4.

The chain recombines TRBV11-2 with TRBJ2-2, with 7 bases aligning to TRBD2. Germline-derived CDR1 and CDR2 are SGHAT and FQNNGV. V lost 4 bases and J lost 3; bases outside the gene matches: 5. This CDR3 spans 15 amino acids. This chain's CDR3 is CASSSQRGYTGELFF. CDR3 in DNA: TGTGCCAGCAGCTCTCAGCGGGGTTACACCGGGGAGCTGTTTTTT.

This clonotype was seen a few times. The V gene is TRBV27, the J gene TRBJ2-7; 7 bases match TRBD1. The CDR3 length is 15 residues. The junction had 7 bases not matched to a gene; V was cut back by 1 base and J by 4 bases. The germline CDR1 and CDR2 sequences are MNHEY and SMNVEV (reference sequence). CDR3 residues: CASSLWGQRSYEQYF. Written as DNA, the CDR3 is TGTGCCAGCAGTTTATGGGGACAGAGATCATACGAGCAGTACTTC.

V usage is TRBV30 and J usage is TRBJ2-2; D is uncertain. The length of the CDR3 is 17 residues. From germline, CDR1 is GTSNPN and CDR2 SVGIG (reference sequence). V lost 1 base to trimming and J lost 0 bases, with 15 bases between them. In nucleotides, the CDR3 is TGTGCCTGGAGTGGTAAGGGCACTACCGCGAACACCGGGGAGCTGTTTTTT. Its protein is CAWSGKGTTANTGELFF. Full variable domain (remainder filled in from reference TRBV30 and TRBJ2-2): SQTIHQWPATLVQPVGSPLSLECTVEGTSNPNLYWYRQAAGRGLQLLFYSVGIGQISSEVPQNLSASRPQDRQFILSSKKLLLSDSGFYLCAWSGKGTTANTGELFFGEGSRLTVL.

CDR3 amino acids: CASSLGQVRPHGYTF. For the CDR3, the DNA is TGCGCCAGCAGCCTGGGACAGGTACGACCTCACGGCTACACCTTC. The chain recombines TRBV5-1 with TRBJ1-2; 8 positions agree with TRBD1. The CDR3 is made up of 15 amino acids. The germline gives CDR1 SGHRS, CDR2 YFSETQ. Trimming at V came to 4 bases and at J to 8 bases, leaving 13 bases not matched to a gene.

The chain has TRBV30 and TRBJ2-1, with unresolved D. The CDR3 runs to 13 residues. V gave up 4 bases and J gave up 3 bases, with 10 bases separating them. Looked up from germline, CDR1 is GTSNPN and CDR2 is SVGIG (reference sequence). The CDR3 DNA sequence: TGTGCCTGGAATGACGGTGTCTACAATGAGCAGTTCTTC. Amino acid sequence: CAWNDGVYNEQFF.

The table lists this clonotype with many counts. This sequence joins TRBV7-2 and TRBJ1-2; TRBD1 might be the D (5 bases). With 2 bases removed from V and 4 bases from J, the gap between germline ends came to 8 bases. From germline, CDR1 is SGHTA and CDR2 FQGNSA. The CDR3 is 13 residues long. The CDR3 coding sequence is TGTGCCAGCAGCTTATCCAGGGTCTATGGCTACACCTTC. Amino acids: CASSLSRVYGYTF.

This clonotype was counted ten times or more. V usage is TRBV21-1 and J usage is TRBJ2-5; the DNA was not used to check the table's D call, TRBD2. TRBV21-1 is a listed pseudogene. This CDR3 spans 13 amino acids. In DNA form, the CDR3 reads TGTGCCAGCAGCAAAGGGGAGGGGGAGACCCAGTACTTC. The encoded protein is CASSKGEGETQYF.

The sample holds a few counts of this clonotype. V and J are TRBV4-3 and TRBJ2-7; D possibly corresponds to TRBD1 (7 bases). The CDR3 consists of 14 residues. Per germline, CDR1 LGHNA and CDR2 YSLEER. The V gene lost 5 bases and the J gene lost 6 bases, with 17 bases spanning the gap. CDR3 protein: CASSERAQGGEQYF. Written as DNA, the CDR3 is TGCGCCAGCAGCGAAAGGGCTCAGGGGGGCGAGCAGTACTTC.

This chain joins TRBV4-3 and TRBJ2-7; D perhaps matches TRBD1 (5 bases). CDR1 is LGHNA, CDR2 YSLEER, per germline. The CDR3 is 16 amino acids. V was pared by 1 base and J by 2 bases, with 15 bases between. The CDR3: CASSQGSLTTAYEQYF. The CDR3 DNA follows: TGCGCCAGCAGCCAAGGGAGCCTGACGACAGCCTACGAGCAGTACTTC.

J is TRBJ2-5 and V is TRBV4-3, with 7 bases lining up with TRBD2. The CDR3 loop spans 16 amino acids. Germline V gene lookup returns CDR1 LGHNA and CDR2 YSLEER. Trimming at V came to 0 bases and at J to 1 base, leaving 5 bases not matched to a gene. CDR3 nucleotides: TGCGCCAGCAGCCAAGATATGGCTAGCGGCCAAGAGACCCAGTACTTC. This encodes CASSQDMASGQETQYF.

The J gene is TRBJ1-1, the V gene TRBV4-2; D unclear. Per the germline V gene, CDR1 is LGHNA and CDR2 is YNFKEQ. The CDR3 contains 14 residues. The germline V and J ends were trimmed by 0 bases and 4 bases, with 9 bases remaining between them. The chain's CDR3 is CASSQDGKSTEAFF. CDR3 nucleotide sequence: TGTGCCAGCAGCCAAGATGGCAAGAGCACTGAAGCTTTCTTT.

The V call is TRBV6-5, the J call TRBJ2-3; D remains unclear. V lost 0 bases, J lost 0 bases, and 4 bases lay in between. This CDR3 spans 14 amino acids. Germline V gene sequence: CDR1 MNHEY, CDR2 SVGAGI. The DNA for the CDR3 is TGTGCCAGCAGTTACTCGCAAAGCACAGATACGCAGTATTTT. Its translation is CASSYSQSTDTQYF.

The CDR3 spells CATSRGGSGGTDTQYF. CDR3 nucleotides: TGTGCCACCAGCAGAGGGGGTAGCGGGGGGACAGATACGCAGTATTTT. This sequence joins TRBV15 and TRBJ2-3; TRBD2 aligns across 10 bases. Germline CDR1 reads LNHNV; CDR2 reads YYDKDF (reference sequence). V lost 1 base and J lost 3; bases outside the gene matches: 4. CDR3 length: 16 residues. Using reference TRBV15 and TRBJ2-3 for the parts outside the CDR3, the full variable domain is DAMVIQNPRYQVTQFGKPVTLSCSQTLNHNVMYWYQQKSSQAPKLLFHYYDKDFNNEADTPDNFQSRRPNTSFCFLDIRSPGLGDTAMYLCATSRGGSGGTDTQYFGPGTRLTVL.

This clonotype came up a few times. This chain connects TRBV4-2 to TRBJ2-3; a weak D match, TRBD1 (5 bases). The CDR3 sequence is 15 residues long. Germline lookup yields CDR1 LGHNA and CDR2 YNFKEQ. Trimming left V 3 bases short and J 1 base short, with 11 bases between. This CDR3 reads CASSQIDRRTDTQYF. CDR3 in DNA: TGTGCCAGCAGCCAGATAGACAGACGCACAGATACGCAGTATTTT.

This clonotype has just a few counts. This chain links TRBV4-1 with TRBJ2-7, with a possible D match to TRBD1 (5 bases). The CDR3 consists of 17 residues. The germline CDR1 and CDR2 sequences are MGHRA and YSYEKL. The V gene lost 0 bases and the J gene lost 1 base, with 16 bases spanning the gap. CDR3 DNA sequence: TGCGCCAGCAGCCAAGAGTCTGGGGCCAAGCTATCCTACGAGCAGTACTTC. Its translation: CASSQESGAKLSYEQYF.